Below, 12 T cell receptor beta chains from the same sample are listed, as sequenced in a study of T cells after yellow fever vaccination. From the 5' RACE reads, TCRdb called clonotypes with MiXCR, one entry per CDR3 protein. The data show approximately 300,000 distinct CDR3 sequences, more than 8.5% seen once. Sequenced material: PBMCs, taken on the day of the first yellow fever vaccination. These receptors came from a man aged 18 to 30 who received the YFV17D yellow fever vaccine.

The chain is built from TRBV20-1 and TRBJ1-5; D is perhaps TRBD1 (5 bases). Germline assignment: CDR1 DFQATT and CDR2 SNEGSKA (reference sequence). V was clipped by 1 base and J by 5 bases, with 12 bases between them. The CDR3 loop spans 14 amino acids. The CDR3: CSARGRGEYQPQHF. CDR3 bases: TGCAGTGCTAGAGGGAGGGGTGAATATCAGCCCCAGCATTTT.

This clonotype was seen only a few times. Written as DNA, the CDR3 is TGCGCCAGCAGCCAAGGGGACAGATATGGAAACACCATATATTTT. Translating it yields CASSQGDRYGNTIYF. The rearrangement joins TRBV4-3 to TRBJ1-3; 7 nucleotides align to TRBD1. Per the germline V gene, CDR1 is LGHNA and CDR2 is YSLEER. The length of the CDR3 is 15 residues. Unmatched junction bases numbered 3, after V lost 1 base and J lost 3 bases.

The gene calls are TRBV7-9 and TRBJ1-1; no clear D. CDR1 SEHNR and CDR2 FQNEAQ come from the germline V gene (reference sequence). The CDR3 spans 13 residues. V was clipped by 5 bases and J by 6 bases, with 13 bases between them. For the CDR3, the DNA is TGTGCCAGCAGCCGGGGAGGAGGGCCTGAAGCTTTCTTT. Amino acids: CASSRGGGPEAFF.

With respect to this clonotype: This may arise from a read error, as a much more abundant clone is one base away. The chain uses TRBV5-1 and TRBJ1-1; 12 positions agree with TRBD1. This CDR3 contains 14 residues. The trim removed 4 bases at V and 10 bases at J, leaving 8 bases unmatched. Germline CDR1 is SGHRS and CDR2 is YFSETQ. DNA for the CDR3: TGCGCCAGCAGCCTGGGACAGGGGGCCGAAGCAGCTTTCTTT. It encodes CASSLGQGAEAAFF.

This clonotype was counted a few times. The chain uses TRBV7-2 and TRBJ2-7; weak D call: TRBD1 (6 bases). Trimming pared 2 bases from V and 2 bases from J, leaving 7 bases between. The CDR3 is 13 amino acids. In germline, CDR1 is SGHTA, CDR2 FQGNSA. DNA for the CDR3: TGTGCCAGCAGCTTACCAGGGGCCTACGAGCAGTACTTC. Translating it yields CASSLPGAYEQYF.

This clonotype has only a few counts. This chain links TRBV2 with TRBJ1-1, with TRBD1 matching 8 bases. The CDR3 has 15 amino acids. V was pared by 5 bases and J by 1 base, with 6 bases of the junction left unmatched. Germline V gene sequence: CDR1 SNHLY, CDR2 FYNNEI. CDR3 amino acids: CASSPRDRTNTEAFF. Written as DNA, the CDR3 is TGTGCCAGCAGTCCCCGGGACAGGACGAACACTGAAGCTTTCTTT.

The rearrangement links TRBV10-3 to TRBJ2-5; 13 positions agree with TRBD2. The CDR3 contains 15 residues. With V trimmed by 8 bases and J by 5 bases, 8 bases remained unmatched. In germline, CDR1 is ENHRY, CDR2 SYGVKD. CDR3 amino acids: CAIGTTSGGPETQYF. The CDR3 DNA reads TGTGCCATCGGTACGACTAGCGGGGGGCCGGAGACCCAGTACTTC.

The V gene is TRBV28, the J gene TRBJ2-1; TRBD1 matches 12 bases. This CDR3 is built from 15 residues. J was trimmed by 8 bases and V by 2 bases; bases with no gene match: 4. In germline, CDR1 is MDHEN, CDR2 SYDVKM. This CDR3 reads CASSLGGQGADEQFF. CDR3 coding DNA: TGTGCCAGCAGTTTAGGGGGACAGGGGGCGGATGAGCAGTTCTTC.

The rearrangement links TRBV7-2 to TRBJ2-5, with D possibly being TRBD2 (5 bases). V was trimmed by 3 bases and J by 4 bases, leaving 9 bases between them. The germline gives CDR1 SGHTA, CDR2 FQGNSA. This CDR3 has 13 amino acids. The CDR3 nucleotides read TGTGCCAGCAGCTTGAGGGCCCCAGAGACCCAGTACTTC. Translating it yields CASSLRAPETQYF.

This clonotype has only a few counts. This chain links TRBV5-1 with TRBJ2-7; possible D gene TRBD1, 6 bases. Trimming shortened V by 3 bases and J by 5 bases, and 9 bases separated the two germline ends. The germline V gene has CDR1 SGHRS and CDR2 YFSETQ. The CDR3 covers 12 residues. Here the CDR3 reads CASSYPGDEQYF. The CDR3 DNA sequence: TGCGCCAGCAGCTATCCAGGGGACGAGCAGTACTTC.

The V gene is TRBV27, the J gene TRBJ1-4; 9 bases agree with TRBD1. The V and J ends lost 5 bases and 10 bases, in that order; junction bases with no gene match: 17. This CDR3 spans 17 amino acids. Per germline, CDR1 MNHEY and CDR2 SMNVEV (reference sequence). As DNA, the CDR3 is TGTGCCAGCAGTCTGGGACAGGGAGCAATCCGGATCGGAAAACTGTTTTTT. It codes for CASSLGQGAIRIGKLFF.

There are a few counts of this clonotype. The CDR3 DNA follows: TGTGCCAGCAGCCAATCCGGGACCCCTCGGGAGACCCAGTACTTC. Amino acids: CASSQSGTPRETQYF. The chain joins TRBV3-1 to TRBJ2-5, with D perhaps matching TRBD1 or TRBD2 (5 bases each). Germline lookup yields CDR1 LGHDT and CDR2 YNNKEL (reference sequence). This CDR3 is 15 amino acids long. V was pared by 2 bases and J by 5 bases, with 15 bases between.